The following is a T cell receptor (beta chain) sequence with its context. The source of the sample is a study of blood T cell repertoires in COVID-19. About the study: The samples span acute and convalescent COVID-19 from the United States, Italy and Spain. T cells, B-cell-depleted T cells, or PBMCs supplied cDNA or gDNA.

In the original analysis: Using reference gene primer amplification, nucleated cell counts were estimated. The assay was immunoSEQ multiplex PCR, and TCRdb's table has in-frame clones only and misses some. The V and J calls and clone size come from that table; D and trimming were worked out from the DNA. This table holds approximately 88,000 clones, roughly 80% found once. After removal of 0 bases from V and 5 bases from J, the junction contained 1 base not matched to a gene. CDR1 is SGHVS and CDR2 is FNYEAQ in the germline V gene. The CDR3 covers 15 residues. This sequence joins TRBV7-6 and TRBJ2-2, with 9 bases identical to TRBD1. The source material was peripheral blood. This sequence was found in a man between 50 and 59 years old who had recovered from COVID-19. The CDR3 sequence: CASSLAGQGTGELFF. The CDR3 DNA sequence: TGTGCCAGCAGCTTAGCTGGACAGGGGACCGGGGAGCTGTTTTTT.